The 10 T cell receptor beta chains given below trace back to one sample, sequenced in a study of T cell responses to AZD1222 COVID-19 vaccine. This table comes from immunoSEQ multiplex PCR, and its TCRdb copy is limited to in-frame clones, with some not included. The sample yields about 140,000 clones, 85% to 95% seen once. The sequencing here drew on peripheral blood, taken on day 0 of AZD1222 vaccination. The receptor set was obtained from an adult in good health.

The DNA of the CDR3 is TGTGCCAGCAGCTTTTCAGAGGTAGCCTCGACAGAGCTTCGGGCTGGCTACACCTTC. Translated: CASSFSEVASTELRAGYTF. This chain joins TRBV7-9 and TRBJ1-2, with D tentatively TRBD1 (5 bases). In germline, CDR1 is SEHNR, CDR2 FQNEAQ (reference sequence). The CDR3 is 19 residues long. Trimming took 3 bases from V and 7 from J, leaving 30 bases between them.

The chain joins TRBV4-3 to TRBJ2-5; no firm D call. The CDR3 covers 15 residues. CDR1 is LGHNA, CDR2 YSLEER, per germline. Trimming took 0 bases from V and 1 from J, leaving 9 bases between them. The CDR3 DNA follows: TGCGCCAGCAGCCAAGATTATGGCAGCCAAGAGACCCAGTACTTC. It encodes CASSQDYGSQETQYF.

A word on this clone: Germline and junction disagree at one end, which may indicate a read error. The chain links TRBV6-1 to TRBJ2-7, with 9 bases fitting TRBD2. The CDR3 is made up of 14 amino acids. Germline-derived CDR1 and CDR2 are MNHNS and SASEGT. CDR3 nucleotides: TGTGCCAGCAGGGAAGTAGCGGGAGCTTACGAGCAGTACTTC. This encodes CASREVAGAYEQYF.

The J gene is TRBJ1-4, the V gene TRBV11-2, with D uncertain. The CDR3 extends over 14 amino acids. Germline CDR1 and CDR2: SGHAT and FQNNGV. The V and J ends lost 0 bases and 3 bases respectively, with 5 bases between them. The CDR3 region has the DNA TGTGCCAGCAGCTTAGAGGCGGCTAATGAAAAACTGTTTTTT. Translation gives CASSLEAANEKLFF. The full variable domain, in which reference TRBV11-2 and TRBJ1-4 provide the parts outside the CDR3, is EAGVAQSPRYKIIEKRQSVAFWCNPISGHATLYWYQQILGQGPKLLIQFQNNGVVDDSQLPKDRFSAERLKGVDSTLKIQPAKLEDSAVYLCASSLEAANEKLFFGSGTQLSVL.

V is TRBV6-1 and J is TRBJ1-1; 8 bases fit TRBD1. The CDR3 has 15 residues. Per the germline V gene, CDR1 is MNHNS and CDR2 is SASEGT. J lost 4 bases, V lost 2 bases, and 6 bases had no gene match. The CDR3: CASSERTGRVTEAFF. CDR3 nucleotide sequence: TGTGCCAGCAGTGAAAGGACAGGGAGGGTCACTGAAGCTTTCTTT.

The V call is TRBV9, the J call TRBJ2-1; 8 positions match TRBD2. CDR3 size: 16 residues. Germline trimming cut 0 bases from V and 7 bases from J; bases unmatched to any gene: 9. Germline values: CDR1 SGDLS, CDR2 YYNGEE. In DNA, the CDR3 is TGTGCCAGCAGCGTAGCCCCGGCTAGCGGGCTAAATGAGCAGTTCTTC. Protein: CASSVAPASGLNEQFF. Full variable domain (remainder filled in from reference TRBV9 and TRBJ2-1): DSGVTQTPKHLITATGQRVTLRCSPRSGDLSVYWYQQSLDQGLQFLIQYYNGEERAKGNILERFSAQQFPDLHSELNLSSLELGDSALYFCASSVAPASGLNEQFFGPGTRLTVL.

V and J are TRBV7-9 and TRBJ2-7, with TRBD2 identical over 7 bases. The CDR3 runs 14 residues. V gave up 3 bases and J gave up 3 bases; unmatched junction bases: 5. The germline CDR1 and CDR2 sequences are SEHNR and FQNEAQ (reference sequence). CDR3: CASSLVGDYYEQYF. The CDR3 nucleotides are TGTGCCAGCAGCTTGGTCGGGGACTACTACGAGCAGTACTTC.

This chain uses TRBV7-2 with TRBJ2-3; D gene ambiguous. Germline assignment: CDR1 SGHTA and CDR2 FQGNSA. The CDR3 length is 12 residues. V shed 5 bases and J shed 2 bases, with 5 bases lying between them. CDR3 sequence: CASSPPTDTQYF. The CDR3 DNA reads as TGTGCCAGCAGCCCCCCCACAGATACGCAGTATTTT.

The chain combines TRBV6-1 with TRBJ1-2; possible D gene TRBD1, 6 bases. The V end was cut by 2 bases, the J end by 6 bases, with 13 bases between. The length of the CDR3 is 14 residues. Germline-derived CDR1 and CDR2 are MNHNS and SASEGT. The CDR3 spells CASSELRGADGYTF. DNA of the CDR3: TGTGCCAGCAGTGAACTGCGGGGGGCGGATGGCTACACCTTC.

The chain joins TRBV9 to TRBJ2-1, with D perhaps matching TRBD2 (7 bases). The V gene's germline CDR1 is SGDLS and CDR2 YYNGEE. The CDR3 extends over 15 amino acids. Trimming removed 1 base from V and 8 bases from J, with 16 bases in between. The CDR3 loop reads CASSVTQGRDDEQFF. CDR3 DNA sequence: TGTGCCAGCAGCGTAACGCAGGGGAGGGACGATGAGCAGTTCTTC.